This is a list of T cell receptor beta chains from one sample in a study of blood T cell repertoires in COVID-19. Clones were read by immunoSEQ multiplex PCR, and TCRdb kept only the in-frame ones, dropping some. The repertoire holds 300,000 or so clones, with roughly 91% as singletons. Sequencing was carried out using peripheral blood. These receptors all stem from a man aged 50 to 59 with active or convalescent COVID-19. The CDR3 runs from the conserved cysteine through the conserved F or W. D genes are given only for firm matches. Not all rows give a size; the values are once, few, many and, for expanded clones, a class.

J: TRBJ1-1
D: NA
V: TRBV6-5
size: NA
CDR3: CASKRARNTEAFF
DNA: TGTGCCAGCAAGAGGGCCAGAAACACTGAAGCTTTCTTT

J: TRBJ2-5
D: TRBD2
V: TRBV6-5
size: NA
CDR3: CASSREWGREETQYF
DNA: TGTGCCAGCAGTAGGGAGTGGGGGAGGGAAGAGACCCAGTACTTC

J: TRBJ2-1
D: TRBD2
V: TRBV9
size: NA
CDR3: CASSVTSGRSYNEQFF
DNA: TGTGCCAGCAGCGTCACTAGCGGGAGAAGCTACAATGAGCAGTTCTTC

J: TRBJ1-2
D: NA
V: TRBV7-9
size: NA
CDR3: CASSTNTATGGYTF
DNA: TGTGCCAGCAGCACAAACACTGCAACGGGGGGCTACACCTTC

J: TRBJ2-3
D: NA
V: TRBV6-5
size: NA
CDR3: CASSSPVGTDTQYF
DNA: TGTGCCAGCAGTAGCCCGGTTGGCACAGATACGCAGTATTTT

J: TRBJ2-5
D: TRBD2
V: TRBV5-1
size: few
CDR3: CASSSGTSGTLQETQYF
DNA: TGCGCCAGCAGCTCCGGGACTAGCGGGACTCTCCAAGAGACCCAGTACTTC

J: TRBJ1-5
D: NA
V: TRBV5-6
size: NA
CDR3: CASSLGTAGQPQHF
DNA: TGTGCCAGCAGCTTGGGTACAGCAGGCCAGCCCCAGCATTTT

J: TRBJ2-3
D: TRBD1
V: TRBV28
size: NA
CDR3: CASSFLDRGEMTDTQYF
DNA: TGTGCCAGCAGTTTCCTGGACAGGGGGGAGATGACAGATACGCAGTATTTT

J: TRBJ2-1
D: TRBD2
V: TRBV5-1
size: NA
CDR3: CASSLGAGEQFF
DNA: TGCGCCAGCAGCTTGGGAGCGGGAGAGCAGTTCTTC

J: TRBJ2-1
D: TRBD2
V: TRBV3-1/TRBV3-2
size: NA
CDR3: CASSHLTGTSGRNEQFF
DNA: TGTGCCAGCAGCCATCTAACCGGGACTAGCGGGAGAAATGAGCAGTTCTTC

J: TRBJ1-5
D: NA
V: TRBV28
size: NA
CDR3: CASSFSTAPRNQPQHF
DNA: TGTGCCAGCAGTTTCTCGACAGCGCCCAGGAATCAGCCCCAGCATTTT

J: TRBJ1-5
D: NA
V: TRBV10-3
size: NA
CDR3: CAISEHQGSNQPQHF
DNA: TGTGCCATCAGTGAGCACCAGGGCTCCAATCAGCCCCAGCATTTT

J: TRBJ1-3
D: TRBD1
V: TRBV28
size: NA
CDR3: CASSLFSGGAGGNTIYF
DNA: TGTGCCAGCAGTTTATTTTCAGGGGGCGCGGGAGGAAACACCATATATTTT

J: TRBJ1-3
D: NA
V: TRBV18
size: NA
CDR3: CASSPNSDRISGNTIYF
DNA: TGTGCCAGCTCACCAAACAGCGACAGGATCTCTGGAAACACCATATATTTT

J: TRBJ1-1
D: TRBD1
V: TRBV3-1/TRBV3-2
size: NA
CDR3: CASSPDRASEAFF
DNA: TGTGCCAGCAGCCCAGACAGGGCTAGTGAAGCTTTCTTT

J: TRBJ2-1
D: NA
V: TRBV7-3
size: NA
CDR3: CASSLRGREDEQFF
DNA: TGTGCCAGCAGCTTAAGGGGCAGAGAAGATGAGCAGTTCTTC

J: TRBJ1-2
D: TRBD1
V: TRBV5-1
size: NA
CDR3: CASSRDRDYGYTF
DNA: TGCGCCAGCAGCCGGGACAGGGACTATGGCTACACCTTC

J: TRBJ2-3
D: TRBD2
V: TRBV7-3
size: NA
CDR3: CASSFLGSGTDTQYF
DNA: TGTGCCAGCAGTTTCCTGGGTAGCGGGACAGATACGCAGTATTTT

J: TRBJ1-2
D: NA
V: TRBV4-2
size: NA
CDR3: CASSQDSRGYTF
DNA: TGTGCCAGCAGCCAAGATTCGAGGGGCTACACCTTC

J: TRBJ2-7
D: TRBD1
V: TRBV7-2
size: NA
CDR3: CASSLWDSSYEQYF
DNA: TGTGCCAGCAGCTTATGGGACAGCTCCTACGAGCAGTACTTC

J: TRBJ1-6
D: TRBD1
V: TRBV2
size: NA
CDR3: CASRIQGSSYNSPLHF
DNA: TGTGCCAGCAGGATACAGGGGAGCTCCTATAATTCACCCCTCCACTTT

J: TRBJ2-5
D: TRBD1
V: TRBV6-2/TRBV6-3
size: NA
CDR3: CASSYSGQAPQETQYF
DNA: TGTGCCAGCAGTTACTCCGGACAGGCCCCACAAGAGACCCAGTACTTC

J: TRBJ1-3
D: NA
V: TRBV2
size: NA
CDR3: CASSLGGTAGIGNTIYF
DNA: TGTGCCAGCAGCTTAGGTGGGACCGCGGGGATCGGAAACACCATATATTTT

J: TRBJ2-3
D: TRBD1
V: TRBV6-4
size: NA
CDR3: CASSEQGAGDTQYF
DNA: TGTGCCAGCAGTGAACAGGGGGCAGGAGATACGCAGTATTTT

J: TRBJ2-3
D: TRBD2
V: TRBV7-2
size: once
CDR3: CASSFVSGGSSTDTQYF
DNA: TGTGCCAGCAGCTTCGTTAGCGGGGGGTCCAGCACAGATACGCAGTATTTT

J: TRBJ2-6
D: NA
V: TRBV5-1
size: NA
CDR3: CASSSLGTGANVLTF
DNA: TGCGCCAGCTCCTCTCTGGGCACCGGGGCCAACGTCCTGACTTTC

J: TRBJ2-7
D: TRBD1
V: TRBV5-1
size: NA
CDR3: CASSLGQGVHEQYF
DNA: TGCGCCAGCAGCTTGGGACAGGGGGTCCACGAGCAGTACTTC